A single sample gave rise to the 20 T cell receptor beta chains below, sequenced in a study of T-cell memory formation after mild COVID-19. TCRdb fed the 5' RACE reads into MiXCR, producing one record per CDR3 protein. The sample records a few hundred thousand distinct CDR3 sequences, roughly 15% being singletons. Sample: PBMCs or a T cell subset sorted from them (not recorded which). The receptors derive from a man in his late teens or twenties who had mild COVID-19 (a few samples of this study predate the infection). Cell type and time point are not known.

This chain links TRBV9 with TRBJ2-7; no clear D gene. The V end lost 1 base, the J end lost 0 bases, and 11 bases lay between the germline ends. The germline gives CDR1 SGDLS, CDR2 YYNGEE. This CDR3 comprises 15 residues. The CDR3 DNA is TGTGCCAGCAGCGTAACCCTGAGCAGCTCCTACGAGCAGTACTTC. Translation gives CASSVTLSSSYEQYF.

The table lists this clonotype with a few counts. The chain employs TRBV9 and TRBJ2-7; D is ambiguous. This CDR3 spans 13 amino acids. CDR1 and CDR2 from the germline V gene are SGDLS and YYNGEE. V was cut by 3 bases and J by 6 bases, with 13 bases left in between. CDR3 sequence reads: CASSGGPSGEQYF. DNA of the CDR3: TGTGCCAGCAGCGGAGGCCCCAGTGGCGAGCAGTACTTC. Based on the CDR3 plus reference TRBV9 and TRBJ2-7, the full variable domain is DSGVTQTPKHLITATGQRVTLRCSPRSGDLSVYWYQQSLDQGLQFLIQYYNGEERAKGNILERFSAQQFPDLHSELNLSSLELGDSALYFCASSGGPSGEQYFGPGTRLTVT.

The genes are TRBV3-1 and TRBJ2-3; TRBD2 matches 14 bases. Losses at the gene ends were 7 bases for V and 3 bases for J; bases not matched to a gene: 3. This CDR3 comprises 15 residues. CDR1 LGHDT and CDR2 YNNKEL come from the germline V gene (reference sequence). The CDR3 protein is CASTRTSGGTDTQYF. In nucleotides, the CDR3 is TGTGCCAGCACCCGGACTAGCGGGGGGACAGATACGCAGTATTTT.

This clonotype was observed a few times. The chain uses TRBV18 and TRBJ2-5; the D gene is possibly TRBD2 (5 bases). This CDR3 has 14 residues. The V end lost 5 bases, the J end lost 7 bases, and 17 bases lay between the germline ends. Per the germline V gene, CDR1 is KGHSH and CDR2 is LQKENI. Written as DNA, the CDR3 is TGTGCCAGCTCAACACTAGTTCCATTTTCGACCCAGTACTTC. Translation gives CASSTLVPFSTQYF.

The table lists this clonotype with a few counts. J is TRBJ2-5 and V is TRBV7-8; D is undetermined. The germline V gene has CDR1 SGHVS and CDR2 FQNEAQ. Between the trimmed V and J ends, which lost 1 base and 2 bases, there was a span of 5 bases. The CDR3 runs to 13 residues. CDR3 region: CASSLEQQETQYF. Written as DNA, the CDR3 is TGTGCCAGCAGCTTAGAACAACAAGAGACCCAGTACTTC. Combining the CDR3 with reference TRBV7-8 and TRBJ2-5 gives the whole variable domain GAGVSQSPRYKVAKRGQDVALRCDPISGHVSLFWYQQALGQGPEFLTYFQNEAQLDKSGLPSDRFFAERPEGSVSTLKIQRTQQEDSAVYLCASSLEQQETQYFGPGTRLLVL.

This clonotype was seen a few times. The CDR3 reads CASSQDGAVRTDTQYF. In DNA, the CDR3 is TGCGCCAGCAGCCAGGATGGGGCGGTACGGACAGATACGCAGTATTTT. The rearrangement uses TRBV4-3 and TRBJ2-3; TRBD1 is a possible D gene (5 bases). Germline V lookup: CDR1 LGHNA, CDR2 YSLEER. The CDR3 runs to 16 residues. Trimming cost V 3 bases and J 3 bases, with 16 bases left between them.

The sample holds many counts of this clonotype. The chain employs TRBV5-1 and TRBJ2-3; D remains ambiguous. The V end was cut by 0 bases, the J end by 2 bases, with 7 bases between. This CDR3 region has 14 residues. Germline V gives CDR1 SGHRS, CDR2 YFSETQ. CDR3 bases: TGCGCCAGCAGCTTGGGGCAGACCACAGATACGCAGTATTTT. This encodes CASSLGQTTDTQYF.

This clonotype was detected only once. V and J are TRBV6-2 or TRBV6-3 and TRBJ1-1; the D is unclear. Germline V gives CDR1 MNHEY, CDR2 SVGEGT. V gave up 2 bases and J gave up 7 bases, with 8 bases separating them. This CDR3 is 12 amino acids long. CDR3 in DNA: TGTGCCAGCAGTTACGAGTGGGGTGAAGCTTTCTTT. Encoded protein: CASSYEWGEAFF.

The chain combines TRBV7-2 with TRBJ1-5; maybe TRBD1 (6 bases). The CDR3 sequence is 15 residues long. The V end lost 1 base, the J end lost 2 bases, and 9 bases lay between the germline ends. Germline V gene data show CDR1 as SGHTA and CDR2 as FQGNSA. The CDR3 here is CASSLGAGGNQPQHF. CDR3 coding DNA: TGTGCCAGCAGCTTAGGGGCAGGGGGCAATCAGCCCCAGCATTTT.

V and J are TRBV5-1 and TRBJ2-5; the D call may be TRBD1 or TRBD2 (5 bases each). The germline CDR1 and CDR2 sequences are SGHRS and YFSETQ. The V end lost 1 base, the J end lost 1 base, and 11 bases lay between the germline ends. The CDR3 runs 15 residues. CDR3 sequence reads: CASSLTGGLQETQYF. CDR3 coding DNA: TGCGCCAGCAGCTTGACAGGAGGTCTCCAAGAGACCCAGTACTTC.

The chain joins TRBV29-1 to TRBJ2-3; the D gene is possibly TRBD1 (6 bases). The CDR3 runs to 16 residues. The germline CDR1 and CDR2 sequences are SQVTM and ANQGSEA. Trimming cost V 8 bases and J 2 bases, with 23 bases left between them. The CDR3 sequence: CSTPGTSNSPTDTQYF. DNA of the CDR3: TGCAGCACACCCGGGACAAGTAATTCGCCCACAGATACGCAGTATTTT.

The chain employs TRBV7-2 and TRBJ2-6, with unresolved D. Trimming cost V 1 base and J 5 bases, with 9 bases left between them. This CDR3 comprises 15 residues. Per the germline V gene, CDR1 is SGHTA and CDR2 is FQGNSA. CDR3 bases: TGTGCCAGCAGCTTAGACAGCCCTCGGGCCAACGTCCTGACTTTC. It encodes CASSLDSPRANVLTF. The full variable domain, completed using reference TRBV7-2 and TRBJ2-6, is GAGVSQSPSNKVTEKGKDVELRCDPISGHTALYWYRQSLGQGLEFLIYFQGNSAPDKSGLPSDRFSAERTGGSVSTLTIQRTQQEDSAVYLCASSLDSPRANVLTFGAGSRLTVL.

This clonotype was seen only once. The chain links TRBV28 to TRBJ1-5, with a weak D call TRBD1 (5 bases). This CDR3 is 15 amino acids long. The V and J ends lost 3 bases and 2 bases respectively, with 11 bases between them. Germline values: CDR1 MDHEN, CDR2 SYDVKM. The CDR3 bases are TGTGCCAGCAGTTTGCGGGGGTACGGCAATCAGCCCCAGCATTTT. Translated: CASSLRGYGNQPQHF.

A single count supports this clonotype. J is TRBJ2-7 and V is TRBV29-1; D is undetermined. V was trimmed by 8 bases and J by 2 bases, leaving 7 bases between them. The CDR3 length is 10 residues. Germline V gene sequence: CDR1 SQVTM, CDR2 ANQGSEA. The DNA for the CDR3 is TGCAGCAGAGTCCCCTACGAGCAGTACTTC. As protein: CSRVPYEQYF.

This clonotype turned up a few times. This chain uses TRBV20-1 with TRBJ1-2; TRBD1 is a possible D gene (5 bases). The germline CDR1 and CDR2 sequences are DFQATT and SNEGSKA (reference sequence). V lost 3 bases and J 8 bases, leaving 10 bases between the germline ends. This CDR3 has 11 amino acids. The CDR3 reads CSARVGDGYTF. CDR3 nucleotide sequence: TGCAGTGCTAGGGTAGGGGACGGCTACACCTTC.

The chain has TRBV4-2 and TRBJ2-1, with 9 positions matching TRBD1. From germline, CDR1 is LGHNA and CDR2 YNFKEQ. This CDR3 region has 15 residues. The J segment lost 8 bases and the V segment lost 2 bases, leaving 7 bases of the junction unmatched. In nucleotides, the CDR3 is TGTGCCAGCAGCCAACCGGGACAGGGATTCTATGAGCAGTTCTTC. It codes for CASSQPGQGFYEQFF.

This clonotype was found many times. Relative to the germline gene, one junction end is altered; a read error may explain this. The rearrangement links TRBV4-3 to TRBJ2-7; D gene ambiguous. CDR1 and CDR2 (germline): LGHNA, YSLEER. This CDR3 is 13 amino acids long. CDR3 loop: CASSPTGSYEQYF. CDR3 in DNA: TGTGCCAGCAGTCCTACGGGCTCCTACGAGCAGTACTTC.

This chain uses TRBV11-2 with TRBJ1-2; D is possibly TRBD1 (6 bases). The germline CDR1 and CDR2 sequences are SGHAT and FQNNGV. The CDR3 is 15 amino acids. V lost 5 bases to trimming and J lost 0 bases, with 13 bases between them. This CDR3 is CASSPTGIPNYGYTF. The CDR3 coding sequence is TGTGCCAGCAGCCCTACAGGGATTCCTAACTATGGCTACACCTTC.

This clonotype was observed a handful of times. The chain joins TRBV7-9 to TRBJ2-2; D uncertain. In germline, CDR1 is SEHNR, CDR2 FQNEAQ (reference sequence). The CDR3 loop spans 12 amino acids. CDR3 bases: TGTTCCGCGGAATGGGGCACCGGGGAGCTGTTTTTT. Its protein product is CSAEWGTGELFF.

This chain uses TRBV5-1 with TRBJ2-1, with 13 bases fitting TRBD2. Germline CDR1 reads SGHRS; CDR2 reads YFSETQ. J lost 6 bases, V lost 4 bases, and 4 bases had no gene match. This CDR3 is built from 15 residues. CDR3 nucleotides: TGCGCCAGCAGCGTCACTAGCGGGGGGGCCAATGAGCAGTTCTTC. Its translation is CASSVTSGGANEQFF.